At least ten counts were recorded for the clone carrying this T cell receptor (beta chain). This specimen belongs to a study of glioma-infiltrating T cells. Germline CDR1 and CDR2: MNHNS and SASEGT. V gave up 1 base and J gave up 8 bases, with 11 bases separating them. The CDR3 is 13 amino acids. The iRepertoire nested amplicon-rescue multiplex PCR amplified TCR alpha and beta CDR3s from RNA. TCRdb re-called the multiplex PCR reads with MiXCR, one entry per CDR3 protein. The repertoire holds about 380,000 distinct CDR3 sequences, with 41% as singletons. The sample comprised glioma tissue, nonneoplastic brain tissue, or PBMCs (not recorded which). V usage is TRBV6-1 and J usage is TRBJ1-1; D is uncertain. The TCR originated in a human donor with low-grade glioma or glioblastoma, undergoing nonglioma brain surgery, or in good health (not recorded which). CDR3 nucleotide sequence: TGTGCCAGCAGTGAAGACACCTTCTCGGAAGCTTTCTTT. Protein product: CASSEDTFSEAFF.